One sample yielded the 28 T cell receptor beta chains listed below, sequenced in a study of blood T cell repertoires in COVID-19. The data were produced by immunoSEQ multiplex PCR, yet TCRdb's version contains in-frame clones alone and is incomplete. Among approximately 130,000 clones listed, more than 75% were seen once. Input material: peripheral blood. The receptor source for this set is a man aged 55 to 70 with acute or convalescent COVID-19.

This clone came up a few times. The rearrangement uses TRBV7-2 and TRBJ2-7; maybe TRBD1 (5 bases). Germline CDR1 is SGHTA and CDR2 is FQGNSA. CDR3 length: 14 residues. With 1 base removed from V and 4 bases from J, the gap between germline ends came to 11 bases. The CDR3 region has the DNA TGTGCCAGCAGCTTAGTAGACAGAATATACGAGCAGTACTTC. The encoded protein is CASSLVDRIYEQYF.

CDR3 protein: CASSGSGTGKGYTF. DNA for the CDR3: TGTGCCAGCAGCGGGTCCGGGACAGGGAAAGGCTACACCTTC. The chain carries TRBV7-9 and TRBJ1-2; 9 bases fit TRBD1. The germline V gene has CDR1 SEHNR and CDR2 FQNEAQ (reference sequence). V lost 5 bases, J lost 8 bases, and 9 bases stayed unmatched. The CDR3 consists of 14 residues. Combining the CDR3 with reference TRBV7-9 and TRBJ1-2 gives the whole variable domain DTGVSQNPRHKITKRGQNVTFRCDPISEHNRLYWYRQTLGQGPEFLTYFQNEAQLEKSRLLSDRFSAERPKGSFSTLEIQRTEQGDSAMYLCASSGSGTGKGYTFGSGTRLTVV.

The chain has TRBV6-5 and TRBJ1-4; the D gene is possibly TRBD1 (5 bases). The CDR3 contains 16 residues. Germline V lookup: CDR1 MNHEY, CDR2 SVGAGI. The V end lost 0 bases, the J end lost 8 bases, and 16 bases lay between the germline ends. CDR3 DNA: TGTGCCAGCAGTTACTCGACGGCAGGGACTGGCGAAAAACTGTTTTTT. Protein product: CASSYSTAGTGEKLFF.

This chain uses TRBV9 with TRBJ2-1; 9 nucleotides agree with TRBD1. The germline V gene has CDR1 SGDLS and CDR2 YYNGEE. The CDR3 runs to 15 residues. Losses at the gene ends were 2 bases for V and 4 bases for J; bases not matched to a gene: 4. The CDR3 reads CASSVSGQGYNEQFF. Written as DNA, the CDR3 is TGTGCCAGCAGCGTCTCCGGACAGGGGTACAATGAGCAGTTCTTC.

The J gene is TRBJ1-5, the V gene TRBV6-2 or TRBV6-3; 7 nucleotides agree with TRBD1. The CDR3 is 15 amino acids. The germline V gene has CDR1 MNHEY and CDR2 SVGEGT. Unmatched junction bases numbered 7, after V lost 6 bases and J lost 2 bases. The CDR3 protein is CASSTTGAGNQPQHF. The CDR3 DNA is TGTGCCAGCAGCACCACAGGGGCAGGCAATCAGCCCCAGCATTTT.

This chain joins TRBV28 and TRBJ2-7; D is unclear. Germline-derived CDR1 and CDR2 are MDHEN and SYDVKM. Trimming cost V 6 bases and J 5 bases, with 8 bases left between them. The CDR3 has 11 amino acids. The CDR3 DNA sequence: TGTGCCAGCAGCTCCGACAACGAGCAGTACTTC. Translating gives CASSSDNEQYF. The entire variable domain, with the rest obtained from reference TRBV28 and TRBJ2-7, is as follows: DVKVTQSSRYLVKRTGEKVFLECVQDMDHENMFWYRQDPGLGLRLIYFSYDVKMKEKGDIPEGYSVSREKKERFSLILESASTNQTSMYLCASSSDNEQYFGPGTRLTVT.

V gene TRBV27 combines with J gene TRBJ2-1, with 10 positions matching TRBD2. V dropped 3 bases and J dropped 9; count of bases not matched to a gene: 8. Germline lookup yields CDR1 MNHEY and CDR2 SMNVEV (reference sequence). This CDR3 comprises 15 residues. The CDR3 DNA sequence: TGTGCCAGCAGTTTCATCCTAGCGGGAGTGGTTGAGCAGTTCTTC. This codes for CASSFILAGVVEQFF.

This clone was recorded once. The rearrangement joins TRBV29-1 to TRBJ2-7; the D gene is possibly TRBD2 (6 bases). Trimming pared 4 bases from V and 7 bases from J, leaving 14 bases between. Germline V gene sequence: CDR1 SQVTM, CDR2 ANQGSEA. The CDR3 has 12 residues. The CDR3 loop is CSVGAGSREQYF. The DNA for the CDR3 is TGCAGCGTTGGGGCGGGATCTCGTGAGCAGTACTTC.

The chain carries TRBV28 and TRBJ1-1, with D possibly being TRBD1 (5 bases). The CDR3 is made up of 12 amino acids. Between the trimmed V and J ends, which lost 8 bases and 0 bases, there was a span of 7 bases. The germline gives CDR1 MDHEN, CDR2 SYDVKM. The CDR3, as DNA: TGTGCCAGCGGGGGGATGAACACTGAAGCTTTCTTT. Its translation: CASGGMNTEAFF.

The chain carries TRBV18 and TRBJ2-7; D is perhaps TRBD1 (6 bases). V was clipped by 4 bases and J by 3 bases, with 7 bases between them. CDR1 and CDR2 (germline): KGHSH, LQKENI. The CDR3 is made up of 12 amino acids. The CDR3 DNA follows: TGTGCCAGCTCACGGACAGTCTACGAGCAGTACTTC. Protein sequence: CASSRTVYEQYF.

This chain links TRBV11-1 with TRBJ1-1; D ambiguous. The CDR3 is made up of 13 amino acids. The V gene's germline CDR1 is SGHAT and CDR2 FQDESV (reference sequence). The ends were cut back, 3 bases at V and 0 bases at J, with 5 bases in the middle. This chain's CDR3 is CASSLSLNTEAFF. The CDR3 bases are TGTGCCAGCAGCTTGAGCTTGAACACTGAAGCTTTCTTT.

V and J are TRBV5-1 and TRBJ2-3; 12 bases agree with TRBD1. Germline CDR1 and CDR2: SGHRS and YFSETQ. Trimming cost V 3 bases and J 9 bases; bases outside gene matches: 5. The CDR3 totals 14 residues. CDR3 DNA sequence: TGCGCCAGCAGCTCCGGGACAGGGGGCTTGACGCAGTATTTT. Translating it yields CASSSGTGGLTQYF.

J is TRBJ2-3 and V is TRBV28, with TRBD2 identical over 12 bases. V trimming: 5 bases; J trimming: 0 bases; junction bases outside the gene matches: 9. CDR1 MDHEN and CDR2 SYDVKM come from the germline V gene. The CDR3 consists of 18 residues. In DNA form, the CDR3 reads TGTGCCAGCAGTCCCCTGAGAGGGACTAGCGGGAGCACAGATACGCAGTATTTT. This translates into CASSPLRGTSGSTDTQYF.

The CDR3 loop is CASSGTGGTYEQYF. The CDR3 DNA is TGCGCCAGCAGTGGAACGGGAGGTACCTACGAGCAGTACTTC. V usage is TRBV10-2 and J usage is TRBJ2-7; 7 bases line up with TRBD2. CDR3 length: 14 amino acids. V lost 4 bases and J lost 2; bases outside the gene matches: 5. Per the germline V gene, CDR1 is WSHSY and CDR2 is SAAADI.

The chain links TRBV5-6 to TRBJ2-3; 10 positions agree with TRBD1. The CDR3 consists of 16 residues. Unmatched junction bases numbered 11, after V lost 6 bases and J lost 4 bases. Germline CDR1 reads SGHDT; CDR2 reads YYEEEE. CDR3 in DNA: TGTGCCAGCACCTTTTTCGGGACAGGGGAGGCAGATACGCAGTATTTT. Translating gives CASTFFGTGEADTQYF.

The chain uses TRBV5-5 and TRBJ2-7; D is perhaps TRBD2 (6 bases). The CDR3 loop spans 14 amino acids. Germline V CDR1 and CDR2: SGHKS, YYEKEE (reference sequence). V was cut by 0 bases and J by 2 bases, with 9 bases left in between. The chain's CDR3 is CASSLGPSAYEQYF. The CDR3 DNA reads as TGTGCCAGCAGCTTGGGGCCTAGCGCCTACGAGCAGTACTTC.

This chain connects TRBV9 to TRBJ2-2; 9 bases are shared with TRBD2. With V trimmed by 0 bases and J by 6 bases, 6 bases remained unmatched. The CDR3 totals 16 residues. CDR1 and CDR2 from the germline V gene are SGDLS and YYNGEE. The CDR3 bases are TGTGCCAGCAGCGTAGGGACTAGCGAAATCTCCGGGGAGCTGTTTTTT. This codes for CASSVGTSEISGELFF.

V and J are TRBV27 and TRBJ1-1; D is ambiguous. The CDR3 spans 15 residues. In germline, CDR1 is MNHEY, CDR2 SMNVEV (reference sequence). V was clipped by 6 bases and J by 3 bases, with 17 bases between them. CDR3 in amino acids: CASSRLPREDTEAFF. The CDR3 DNA follows: TGTGCCAGCAGCCGCCTCCCGAGGGAGGACACTGAAGCTTTCTTT.

The chain carries TRBV15 and TRBJ2-2, with 7 bases fitting TRBD1. Germline loops: CDR1 LNHNV, CDR2 YYDKDF (reference sequence). CDR3 length: 18 amino acids. Losses at the gene ends were 3 bases for V and 0 bases for J; bases not matched to a gene: 10. CDR3 in DNA: TGTGCCACCAGCAGTCTTTTTACAGGGGCCGCGAACACCGGGGAGCTGTTTTTT. It translates to CATSSLFTGAANTGELFF.

The chain is built from TRBV7-9 and TRBJ2-1; 7 bases are a match to TRBD2. The V gene's germline CDR1 is SEHNR and CDR2 FQNEAQ (reference sequence). The trim removed 5 bases at V and 0 bases at J, leaving 4 bases unmatched. The CDR3 has 15 residues. The CDR3 protein is CASSPSGGSYNEQFF. CDR3 DNA sequence: TGTGCCAGCAGCCCATCGGGAGGCTCCTACAATGAGCAGTTCTTC. Drawing the rest from reference TRBV7-9 and TRBJ2-1, the complete variable domain is DTGVSQNPRHKITKRGQNVTFRCDPISEHNRLYWYRQTLGQGPEFLTYFQNEAQLEKSRLLSDRFSAERPKGSFSTLEIQRTEQGDSAMYLCASSPSGGSYNEQFFGPGTRLTVL.

In regard to this clone: An end of the junction does not agree with germline; a read error may underlie this. This chain connects TRBV27 to TRBJ2-7, with a tentative D call TRBD1 (6 bases). Germline V gene lookup returns CDR1 MNHEY and CDR2 SMNVEV (reference sequence). The CDR3 has 14 amino acids. The chain's CDR3 is CWGQTGFLRGEQYF. The DNA for the CDR3 is TGCTGGGGGCAGACGGGTTTCCTCCGGGGTGAGCAGTACTTC.

This chain links TRBV21-1 with TRBJ2-3; the DNA was not used to check the table's D call, TRBD2. TRBV21-1 is designated a pseudogene. The CDR3 is 15 amino acids. CDR3 region: CASSRLAGNTDTQYF. The CDR3, as DNA: TGTGCCAGCAGCAGGCTAGCAGGAAACACAGATACGCAGTATTTT.

The chain recombines TRBV2 with TRBJ1-2; possible D gene TRBD1, 5 bases. Germline-derived CDR1 and CDR2 are SNHLY and FYNNEI. The CDR3 totals 17 residues. V lost 6 bases and J lost 3, with 23 bases in between. For the CDR3, the DNA is TGTGCCAGCAGCGAATTGCCATCCGGGGGAAAGGACTATGGCTACACCTTC. Amino acid sequence: CASSELPSGGKDYGYTF.

The rearrangement joins TRBV29-1 to TRBJ2-5; 7 bases fit TRBD1. CDR1 and CDR2 from the germline V gene are SQVTM and ANQGSEA. Trimming cost V 6 bases and J 0 bases; bases outside gene matches: 10. The CDR3 is 15 residues long. The CDR3 coding sequence is TGCAGCGTCCACCAATTTACAGGGGACCAAGAGACCCAGTACTTC. Translation: CSVHQFTGDQETQYF.

The chain combines TRBV7-2 with TRBJ2-5, with TRBD1 identical over 9 bases. CDR1 is SGHTA and CDR2 is FQGNSA in the germline V gene. After removal of 6 bases from V and 5 bases from J, the junction contained 7 bases not matched to a gene. The CDR3 loop spans 14 amino acids. The CDR3 here is CASRPNRGLETQYF. DNA for the CDR3: TGTGCCAGCAGACCAAACAGGGGGCTTGAGACCCAGTACTTC.

The chain couples TRBV7-9 to TRBJ1-5; 10 bases match TRBD1. Per the germline V gene, CDR1 is SEHNR and CDR2 is FQNEAQ (reference sequence). CDR3 length: 16 residues. J gave up 11 bases and V 5 bases, and 15 bases lay outside the gene matches. The DNA of the CDR3 is TGTGCCAGCAGCCTTGGTCGGACAGGGGGGCTATCAGCCCAGCATTTT. It encodes CASSLGRTGGLSAQHF.

This chain connects TRBV19 to TRBJ2-2, with D maybe TRBD2 (6 bases). This CDR3 has 20 residues. Germline CDR1 is LNHDA and CDR2 is SQIVND (reference sequence). V was clipped by 7 bases and J by 2 bases, with 29 bases between them. The CDR3 region has the DNA TGTGCCAGTAAGAGGTCGGGCGCATCCACCCAGCGGGCAAACACCGGGGAGCTGTTTTTT. Translating gives CASKRSGASTQRANTGELFF.

The CDR3 DNA reads TGTGCCAGTAGTACCTCCAGCGGGACAAAAGAGACCCAGTACTTC. This gives the protein CASSTSSGTKETQYF. The chain joins TRBV19 to TRBJ2-5; possibly TRBD2 for D (7 bases). Germline assignment: CDR1 LNHDA and CDR2 SQIVND (reference sequence). This CDR3 has 15 amino acids. The germline V and J ends were trimmed by 4 bases and 3 bases, with 15 bases remaining between them. Full variable domain (rest looked up from reference TRBV19 and TRBJ2-5): DGGITQSPKYLFRKEGQNVTLSCEQNLNHDAMYWYRQDPGQGLRLIYYSQIVNDFQKGDIAEGYSVSREKKESFPLTVTSAQKNPTAFYLCASSTSSGTKETQYFGPGTRLLVL.